The clone carrying this TCR beta chain was observed once. Its antigen is unidentified. Germline V gene lookup returns CDR1 LGHNA and CDR2 YNFKEQ. CDR3 length: 17 amino acids. Trimming shortened V by 1 base and J by 7 bases, and 17 bases separated the two germline ends. The sample is drawn from a study of cytomegalovirus exposure and HLA in healthy donors. Study-wide background: Later analysis reported that the 120 or so validation repertoires shared the platform of the approximately 670 first-cohort repertoires. Findings and limits, study-wide: Subsequent analysis found a tendency for first-cohort TCR clusters to co-occur within the roughly 130 validation repertoires. A few of the chains that were CMV-associated were confirmed in vitro to be specific for CMV antigens.

Produced via immunoSEQ multiplex PCR; TCRdb's table is partial and in-frame only. Among about 130,000 clones listed, approximately 89% were seen once. This TCR was sampled from a woman under 30 in good health and CMV-seropositive. The sample was PBMCs. The genes are TRBV4-2 and TRBJ1-6; possible D gene TRBD1, 6 bases. CDR3 region: CASSQVPDVDRNSPLHF. CDR3 sequence (DNA): TGTGCCAGCAGCCAAGTACCCGACGTTGACAGGAATTCACCCCTCCACTTT.